The 7 T cell receptor beta chains below come from one sample, sequenced in a study of T cells of healthy individuals. TCRdb passed the 5' RACE reads through MiXCR, listing each CDR3 protein once. The sample includes tens of thousands of distinct CDR3 sequences, around 5.1% seen only once; the top ten take about 7.5%. The receptors originated from a female donor in good health.

This clonotype showed up many times. In nucleotides, the CDR3 is TGCAGCGTTGGATCGGGCAGGGGGCGGGTGAACACTGAAGCTTTCTTT. Amino acids: CSVGSGRGRVNTEAFF. This sequence joins TRBV29-1 and TRBJ1-1; 8 bases agree with TRBD1. Per germline, CDR1 SQVTM and CDR2 ANQGSEA. Trimming cost V 4 bases and J 0 bases; bases outside gene matches: 10. The CDR3 sequence is 16 residues long.

This clonotype was recorded many times. The chain joins TRBV7-6 to TRBJ2-1, with no clear D. This CDR3 has 16 residues. Germline V gene lookup returns CDR1 SGHVS and CDR2 FNYEAQ. V was clipped by 1 base and J by 3 bases, with 13 bases between them. The CDR3 DNA sequence: TGTGCCAGCAGCTTAGATAAGGGCTTTAGCTACAATGAGCAGTTCTTC. As protein: CASSLDKGFSYNEQFF.

This clonotype was found many times. V gene TRBV28 combines with J gene TRBJ1-5, with no clear D. V lost 3 bases to trimming and J lost 0 bases, with 12 bases between them. Germline lookup yields CDR1 MDHEN and CDR2 SYDVKM. The CDR3 runs 16 residues. The CDR3 spells CASSFSGRDSNQPQHF. The CDR3 DNA reads as TGTGCCAGCAGTTTTTCGGGGAGAGATAGCAATCAGCCCCAGCATTTT.

This clonotype was recorded a few times. This chain uses TRBV11-3 with TRBJ2-3, with TRBD1 matching 7 bases. The V gene's germline CDR1 is SGHNT and CDR2 YENEEA. Trimming at V came to 4 bases and at J to 5 bases, leaving 6 bases not matched to a gene. The CDR3 is 14 amino acids. CDR3 coding DNA: TGTGCCAGCAGCTCCGGGACAGTCAGAGATACGCAGTATTTT. This codes for CASSSGTVRDTQYF.

Many counts were recorded for this clonotype. The V gene is TRBV12-3 or TRBV12-4, the J gene TRBJ2-3, with D possibly being TRBD1 or TRBD2 (5 bases each). CDR3 length: 12 residues. The V and J ends lost 3 bases and 7 bases respectively, with 8 bases between them. The CDR3 loop reads CASSLRGHTQYF. The CDR3 DNA reads TGTGCCAGCAGTTTGAGGGGTCATACGCAGTATTTT.

This chain links TRBV29-1 with TRBJ2-3, with TRBD2 identical over 7 bases. V shed 5 bases, J shed 1 base, and the junction held 6 bases outside the gene matches. Germline assignment: CDR1 SQVTM and CDR2 ANQGSEA. The CDR3 is made up of 14 amino acids. This chain's CDR3 is CSVSTGGGTDTQYF. In DNA, the CDR3 is TGCAGCGTTTCTACGGGGGGTGGCACAGATACGCAGTATTTT.

This clonotype was seen ten or more times. The chain employs TRBV4-3 and TRBJ2-5, with D perhaps TRBD1 or TRBD2 (5 bases each). Trimming shortened V by 3 bases and J by 0 bases, and 11 bases separated the two germline ends. Germline CDR1 reads LGHNA; CDR2 reads YSLEER. The CDR3 is made up of 15 amino acids. The CDR3 DNA reads as TGCGCCAGCAGCCACTACGGGGCAGACCAAGAGACCCAGTACTTC. It specifies CASSHYGADQETQYF.